This T cell receptor beta chain emerged from a study of Graves' ophthalmopathy and Graves' hyperthyroidism. The term stable hyperthyroidism indicated an absence of ophthalmopathy within 18 months of follow-up. The authors used Ficoll-Paque density gradient centrifugation to separate PBMCs. The input was about 10 ml of fresh peripheral blood. The CDR3 consists of 14 residues. V lost 5 bases, J lost 3 bases, and 3 bases stayed unmatched. CDR1 SGHTA and CDR2 FQGNSA come from the germline V gene. This clonotype was counted many times. Its antigen is undetermined. Findings and limits, study-wide: Blood contained most expanded thyroid clonotypes exceeding 0.001 frequency.

Beta-chain TCR CDR3 regions were amplified from RNA transcripts. In the first round, RT-PCR was carried out with HTBI primers, and a multiplex PCR formed the second round. Each CDR3 protein is one row after TCRdb ran MiXCR on the multiplex PCR reads. The table includes a few hundred thousand distinct CDR3 sequences, less than 20% detected once. The sample taken for sequencing was peripheral blood. The chain recombines TRBV7-2 with TRBJ1-5, with TRBD1 matching 8 bases. The receptor comes from a young woman with stable Graves' hyperthyroidism. Here the CDR3 DNA reads TGTGCCAGCAGCCGGGACAGGCCCAATCAGCCCCAGCATTTT. Amino acid sequence: CASSRDRPNQPQHF.